Sequencing of this TCR beta chain was carried out in a study of OX40 agonist ivuxolimab in advanced cancers. CDR3 length equals 15 residues. Measured with immunoSEQ multiplex PCR; TCRdb has only the in-frame clones, and not every one. The repertoire holds approximately 130,000 clones, roughly 91% seen once, with roughly 1% in the top ten. A remark on this clone: Antigen specificity is unknown.

Study results and limitations: Blood T cells, both CD4+ and CD8+, expanded clonally by week 6 at 0.1 to 3.0 mg/kg.

The sample was CD4+ or CD8+ T cells sorted from blood, taken in a trial of the OX40 agonist ivuxolimab. The genes are TRBV21-1 and TRBJ1-6; TRBD1 is taken as the D call from the table, unchecked against the DNA. TRBV21-1 constitutes a pseudogene. This sequence originates from an adult with an advanced solid tumor such as melanoma, head and neck, liver or kidney cancer. The CDR3 loop reads CASSQGAITFSPLHF. For the CDR3, the DNA is TGTGCCAGCAGCCAGGGGGCCATCACTTTCTCACCCCTCCACTTT.